These 4 T cell receptor beta chains were all obtained from the same sample, sequenced in a study of T-cell memory formation after mild COVID-19. TCRdb redid the calling of the 5' RACE reads with MiXCR, one entry per CDR3 protein. The sample holds 98,000 or so distinct CDR3 sequences, 15% to 20% seen once. The material sequenced was PBMCs or a T cell subset sorted from them (not recorded which). These receptors originate from a man aged 18 to 30 who had mild COVID-19 (a few samples of this study predate the infection). Cell type and time point are not known.

In DNA, the CDR3 is TGTGCCAGCAGCTTATTTCGGGTAGAGGGTGAGCAGTTCTTC. Its translation is CASSLFRVEGEQFF. This chain joins TRBV7-9 and TRBJ2-1; weak D call: TRBD2 (5 bases). Germline values: CDR1 SEHNR, CDR2 FQNEAQ (reference sequence). This CDR3 contains 14 residues. V was clipped by 2 bases and J by 9 bases, with 14 bases between them.

The chain has TRBV7-2 and TRBJ2-5; no clear D gene. Trimming took 2 bases from V and 1 from J, leaving 8 bases between them. In germline, CDR1 is SGHTA, CDR2 FQGNSA. The CDR3 is made up of 14 amino acids. The CDR3 DNA reads TGTGCCAGCAGCTTAATGCCAACCCAAGAGACCCAGTACTTC. Translated, it gives CASSLMPTQETQYF. Based on the CDR3 plus reference TRBV7-2 and TRBJ2-5, the full variable domain is GAGVSQSPSNKVTEKGKDVELRCDPISGHTALYWYRQSLGQGLEFLIYFQGNSAPDKSGLPSDRFSAERTGGSVSTLTIQRTQQEDSAVYLCASSLMPTQETQYFGPGTRLLVL.

The rearrangement links TRBV20-1 to TRBJ2-3; the match to TRBD1 covers 7 bases. With V trimmed by 5 bases and J by 2 bases, 10 bases remained unmatched. The CDR3 loop spans 15 amino acids. Germline V lookup: CDR1 DFQATT, CDR2 SNEGSKA (reference sequence). This chain's CDR3 is CSASGTAKITDTQYF. In DNA, the CDR3 is TGCAGTGCTTCCGGGACAGCGAAAATCACAGATACGCAGTATTTT.

The chain joins TRBV6-2 or TRBV6-3 to TRBJ2-7; maybe TRBD1 (7 bases). This CDR3 has 15 amino acids. Germline loops: CDR1 MNHEY, CDR2 SVGEGT. V was shortened by 7 bases and J by 4 bases, with 20 bases between the two germline ends. The CDR3 spells CASTPGGTALYEQYV. The CDR3 nucleotides are TGTGCCAGCACGCCAGGAGGGACAGCCTTATACGAGCAGTACGTC.